A selection of T cell receptor beta chains follows, all from one sample in a study of somatic mutations in cytotoxic T cells in rheumatoid arthritis. Using immunoSEQ multiplex PCR, the repertoire was profiled, and TCRdb retains in-frame clones only, with some absent. The sample shows fewer than 20,000 clones, over 65% of them seen only once. Sequencing was performed on CD8+ T cells sorted from blood. Receptors were obtained from a man between 60 and 70 years old in good health. Each CDR3 is given with its conserved first and last residue. D genes are given only for firm matches. Size is stated for part of the rows, as once, few or many counts, or as a class when the clone is expanded.

>TRBD1|-|TRBJ2-7|TRBV5-1
TGCGCCAGCAGCTTGATTAGACAGGGCTACGAGCAGTACTTC
CASSLIRQGYEQYF
>-|-|TRBJ1-5|TRBV19
TGTGCCAGTAGTATAGGGAAGACAGCGAGCAATCAGCCCCAGCATTTT
CASSIGKTASNQPQHF
>TRBD1|-|TRBJ2-7|TRBV4-3
TGCGCCAGCAGCCCCCAGGGGACAGCCACCGAGCAGTACTTC
CASSPQGTATEQYF
>-|-|TRBJ2-2|TRBV19
TGTGCCAGTAGTATACAGGGTCCGGCCGGGGAGCTGTTTTTT
CASSIQGPAGELFF
>-|few|TRBJ2-3|TRBV6-5
TGTGCCAGCAGTACCCAGAGCACAGATACGCAGTATTTT
CASSTQSTDTQYF
>TRBD2|-|TRBJ2-7|TRBV9
TGTGCCAGCAGCCCCCGGGACTACACCTACGAGCAGTACTTC
CASSPRDYTYEQYF
>-|-|TRBJ2-7|TRBV6-6
TGTGCCAGCAGTTACTCATCAGGGTTCGAGCAGTACTTC
CASSYSSGFEQYF
>TRBD1|-|TRBJ2-5|TRBV7-2
TGTGCCAGCAGCTTAGGGACAGGGGGGGGAGAGACCCAGTACTTC
CASSLGTGGGETQYF
>-|-|TRBJ2-7|TRBV7-9
TGTGCCAGCAGCTCCGACACCTACTACGAGCAGTACTTC
CASSSDTYYEQYF
>TRBD2|-|TRBJ2-3|TRBV7-2
TGTGCCAGCAGCTTAATGGAGACTAGCGTATACGGGGATACGCAGTATTTT
CASSLMETSVYGDTQYF
>TRBD2|-|TRBJ2-1|TRBV27
TGTGCCAGCACCTTTGGGACTAGCGGGCCCTACAATGAGCAGTTCTTC
CASTFGTSGPYNEQFF
>TRBD2|-|TRBJ2-7|TRBV27
TGTGCCAGCAGTTTAGGACTAGCGGAGACCTACGAGCAGTACTTC
CASSLGLAETYEQYF
>-|-|TRBJ1-2|TRBV7-2
TGTGCCAGCAGCTTCGCCCCGGGGGGGTTCGGTGGCTACACCTTC
CASSFAPGGFGGYTF
>-|-|TRBJ2-5|TRBV29-1
TGCAGCGTTGAATTTGTGACAGAGCAAGAGACCCAGTACTTC
CSVEFVTEQETQYF
>-|-|TRBJ2-7|TRBV29-1
TGCAGCGTTGAAGAAGGGAGCTCCTACGAGCAGTACTTC
CSVEEGSSYEQYF
>-|-|TRBJ1-3|TRBV4-1
TGCGCCAGCAGCCGAGGGAGCTCTGGAAACACCATATATTTT
CASSRGSSGNTIYF
>TRBD1|-|TRBJ2-2|TRBV6-6
TGTGCCAGCAGTTTGGGACAGGGGGTGACCGGGGAGCTGTTTTTT
CASSLGQGVTGELFF
>TRBD1|medium-sized|TRBJ1-2|TRBV5-1
TGCGCCAGCAGCTTGTTGGGACAGGAGTACTATGGCTACACCTTC
CASSLLGQEYYGYTF
>TRBD1|-|TRBJ1-3|TRBV9
TGTGCCAGCAGTTTCTCCGGGACAGGGGGAGGCTCTGGAAACACCATATATTTT
CASSFSGTGGGSGNTIYF
>-|-|TRBJ1-2|TRBV18
TGTGCCAGCTCACCACCGGGGCAGCAGCCTTCTAACTATGGCTACACCTTC
CASSPPGQQPSNYGYTF
>-|-|TRBJ1-1|TRBV14
TGTGCCAGCAGCCACAGACAGATGAACACTGAAGCTTTCTTT
CASSHRQMNTEAFF
>-|-|TRBJ2-7|TRBV28
TGTGCCAGCAGTACAGGGTCCTACGAGCAGTACTTC
CASSTGSYEQYF
>-|once|TRBJ2-4|TRBV2
TGTGCCAGCAGCGGTACCCGGGACACTCTAAACATTCAGTACTTC
CASSGTRDTLNIQYF
>TRBD1|-|TRBJ2-3|TRBV7-6
TGTGCCAGCAGCCATGGACAGGGGCTTTATCCAGATACGCAGTATTTT
CASSHGQGLYPDTQYF
>TRBD1|-|TRBJ1-3|TRBV7-8
TGTGCCAGCAGCTTAGGGGGGACAGCTGGAAACACCATATATTTT
CASSLGGTAGNTIYF
>-|-|TRBJ1-5|TRBV7-2
TGTGCCAGCAGCTCCTTAATACAGGGAAATCAGCCCCAGCATTTT
CASSSLIQGNQPQHF
>TRBD1|few|TRBJ2-7|TRBV29-1
TGCAGCGTTCGGACAGGAGACTACGAGCAGTACTTC
CSVRTGDYEQYF
>TRBD1|-|TRBJ2-7|TRBV2
TGTGCCAGCAGTCCGGGACAGAGCTCCTACGAGCAGTACTTC
CASSPGQSSYEQYF
>-|-|TRBJ1-6|TRBV14
TGTGCCAGCAGCCCCCTCTTGACAGGCCTGAGCTCCTATAATTCACCCCTCCACTTT
CASSPLLTGLSSYNSPLHF
>TRBD2|-|TRBJ2-4|TRBV4-1
TGCGCCAGCAGCCGCCCGACTAGCGGGGGGCCCAAAAACATTCAGTACTTC
CASSRPTSGGPKNIQYF
>TRBD1|-|TRBJ1-1|TRBV29-1
TGCAGCGCAGGGACAGGGAGTAACACTGAAGCTTTCTTT
CSAGTGSNTEAFF
>-|-|TRBJ2-3|TRBV4-1
TGCGCCAGCAGCCCAGGGGTTGGAGATACGCAGTATTTT
CASSPGVGDTQYF
>TRBD2|-|TRBJ2-7|TRBV15
TGTGCCACCAGCAGTCTAGCGGGAGGTTTCGAGCAGTACTTC
CATSSLAGGFEQYF
>TRBD2|-|TRBJ2-2|TRBV7-2
TGTGCCAGCAGCTTAGGTCCAGCGGGGGGCGTCGGGGAGCTGTTTTTT
CASSLGPAGGVGELFF
>-|once|TRBJ1-6|TRBV27
TGTGCCAGCAGTTTAGTCGGGGGGCGATCACCCCTCCACTTT
CASSLVGGRSPLHF
>TRBD1|-|TRBJ2-7|TRBV9
TGTGCCAGCAGCGTCGGGACAGGGCTGGTTTACGAGCAGTACTTC
CASSVGTGLVYEQYF
>-|-|TRBJ2-1|TRBV19
TGTGCCAGTGGGCACTTCCCCCAGTTCTTC
CASGHFPQFF
>TRBD1|-|TRBJ2-5|TRBV6-5
TGTGCCAGCAGTTCCCCCGGGACAGGGGTTTTAATGGCCCAGTACTTC
CASSSPGTGVLMAQYF
>-|once|TRBJ2-5|TRBV7-9
TGTGCCAGCAGCTCAGACATCCAAGAGACCCAGTACTTC
CASSSDIQETQYF
>-|-|TRBJ2-7|TRBV7-6
TGTGCCAGCAGCTTAGCGTCCCACAGATCCTACGAGCAGTACTTC
CASSLASHRSYEQYF
>TRBD1|-|TRBJ2-5|TRBV7-9
TGTGCCAGCAGCGCCCGGGACAGGGGGCAGGAGGAGACCCAGTACTTC
CASSARDRGQEETQYF
>-|once|TRBJ2-3|TRBV7-9
TGTGCCAGCAGCTTCGAAGGGGGAAGGAATACGCAGTATTTT
CASSFEGGRNTQYF
>TRBD2|-|TRBJ2-2|TRBV10-3
TGTGCCATCAGCCGACTAGCGGGAGGGAGCACCGGGGAGCTGTTTTTT
CAISRLAGGSTGELFF
>TRBD2|-|TRBJ2-7|TRBV27
TGTGCCAGCAGTTCTAGCGGGAGAGACGAGCAGTACTTC
CASSSSGRDEQYF
>TRBD1|-|TRBJ2-7|TRBV29-1
TGCAGCGTCGACAGGGGGTCCTACGAGCAGTACTTC
CSVDRGSYEQYF
>TRBD2|once|TRBJ2-1|TRBV7-9
TGTGCCAGCAGCTTTGGAGAGGCGGGGGGCCCCGATGAGCAGTTCTTC
CASSFGEAGGPDEQFF
>TRBD2|-|TRBJ2-5|TRBV7-3
TGTGCCAGCAGTTTAGCGGGAGACGGAGAGACCCAGTACTTC
CASSLAGDGETQYF
>TRBD2|-|TRBJ2-1|TRBV29-1
TGCAGCTCCCGACTAGCGGGAGGGTTTGAGCAGTTCTTC
CSSRLAGGFEQFF
>-|-|TRBJ2-7|TRBV7-9
TGTGCCAGCAGCTTAGCGGGCCTACAGAAATCCTACGAGCAGTACTTC
CASSLAGLQKSYEQYF
>-|-|TRBJ1-4|TRBV25-1
TGTGCCAGCAGTGGAGCCCGGCGGGGTGAAAAACTGTTTTTT
CASSGARRGEKLFF
>TRBD2|-|TRBJ2-3|TRBV7-3
TGTGCCAGCAGCCCTAGCGGGAGGGCCAAAGATACGCAGTATTTT
CASSPSGRAKDTQYF
>TRBD1|-|TRBJ2-7|TRBV7-9
TGTGCCAGCAGCCGTCGTGACAGGGCCTACGAGCAGTACTTC
CASSRRDRAYEQYF